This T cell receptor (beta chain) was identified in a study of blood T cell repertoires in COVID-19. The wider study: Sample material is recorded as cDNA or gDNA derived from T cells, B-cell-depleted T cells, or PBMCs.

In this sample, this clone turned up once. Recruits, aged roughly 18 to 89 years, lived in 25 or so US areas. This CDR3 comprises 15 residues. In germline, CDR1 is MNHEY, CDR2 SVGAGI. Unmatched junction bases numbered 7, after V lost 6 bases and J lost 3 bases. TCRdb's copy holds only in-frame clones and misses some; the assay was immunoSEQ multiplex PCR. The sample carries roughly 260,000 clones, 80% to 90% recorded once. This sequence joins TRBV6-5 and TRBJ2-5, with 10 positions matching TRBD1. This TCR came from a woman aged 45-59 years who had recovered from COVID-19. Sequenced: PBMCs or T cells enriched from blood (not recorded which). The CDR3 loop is CASSTDGTGEETQYF. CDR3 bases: TGTGCCAGCAGCACTGACGGGACAGGGGAAGAGACCCAGTACTTC.